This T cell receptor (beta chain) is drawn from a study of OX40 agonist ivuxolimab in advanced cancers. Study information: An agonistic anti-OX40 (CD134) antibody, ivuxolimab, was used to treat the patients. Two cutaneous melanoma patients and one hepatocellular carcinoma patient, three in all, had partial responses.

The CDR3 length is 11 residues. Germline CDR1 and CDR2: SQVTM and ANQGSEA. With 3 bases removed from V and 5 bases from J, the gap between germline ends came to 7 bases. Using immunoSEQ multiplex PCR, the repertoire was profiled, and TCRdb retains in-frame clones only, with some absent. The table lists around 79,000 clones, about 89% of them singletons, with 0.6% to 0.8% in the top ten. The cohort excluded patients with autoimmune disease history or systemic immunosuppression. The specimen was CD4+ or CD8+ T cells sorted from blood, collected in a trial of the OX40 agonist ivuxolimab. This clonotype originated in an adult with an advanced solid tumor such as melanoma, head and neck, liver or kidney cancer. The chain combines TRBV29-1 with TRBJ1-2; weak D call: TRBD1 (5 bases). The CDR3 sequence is CSVDRQYGYTF. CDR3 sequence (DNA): TGCAGCGTTGATCGACAGTATGGCTACACCTTC.